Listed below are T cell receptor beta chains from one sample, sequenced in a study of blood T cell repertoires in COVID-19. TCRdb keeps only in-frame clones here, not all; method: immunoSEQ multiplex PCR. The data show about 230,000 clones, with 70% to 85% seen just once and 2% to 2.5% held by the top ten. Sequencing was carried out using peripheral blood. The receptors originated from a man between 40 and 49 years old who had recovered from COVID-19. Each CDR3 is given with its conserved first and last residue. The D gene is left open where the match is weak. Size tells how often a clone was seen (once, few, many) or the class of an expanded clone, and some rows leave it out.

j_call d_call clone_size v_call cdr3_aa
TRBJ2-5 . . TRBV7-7 CASSLGRGTGETQYF
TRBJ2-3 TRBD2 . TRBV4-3 CASSPGTSGGSTDTQYF
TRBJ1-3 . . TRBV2 CASSERVSFGNTIYF
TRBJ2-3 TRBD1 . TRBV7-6 CASSLVATGISDTQYF
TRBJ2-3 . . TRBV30 CAWSKSTFGDTQYF
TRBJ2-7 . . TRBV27 CASSLNGAYEQYF
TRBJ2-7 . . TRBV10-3 CAIRDINHYEQYF
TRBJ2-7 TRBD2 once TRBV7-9 CASRPRGGPRHEQYF
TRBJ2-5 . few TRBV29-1 CSVDPGETQYF
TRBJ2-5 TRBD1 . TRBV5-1 CASSSPSGGQETQYF
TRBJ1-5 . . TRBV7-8 CASSLDRDQPQHF
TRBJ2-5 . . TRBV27 CASRGAETQYF
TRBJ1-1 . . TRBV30 CACRPDTEAFF
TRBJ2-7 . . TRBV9 CASSANTDEQYF